The next 26 T cell receptor beta chains were all read from a single sample in a study of blood T cell repertoires in COVID-19. The method was immunoSEQ multiplex PCR; TCRdb's version includes in-frame clones alone and lacks a portion of them. The data hold around 39,000 clones, with roughly 78% observed a single time. The specimen was peripheral blood. The receptors here all came from a woman aged 70-85 years with acute or convalescent COVID-19.

This clone was observed a handful of times. This chain joins TRBV5-8 and TRBJ1-1; 8 bases agree with TRBD1. V was clipped by 2 bases and J by 4 bases; unmatched bases: 1. The CDR3 contains 13 residues. Looked up from germline, CDR1 is SGHTS and CDR2 is YDEGEE. The CDR3 spells CASSFDRGTEAFF. The CDR3 DNA sequence: TGTGCCAGCAGCTTCGACAGGGGCACTGAAGCTTTCTTT.

The chain is built from TRBV19 and TRBJ1-2, with 10 nucleotides matching TRBD1. Trimming took 7 bases from V and 2 from J; bases not matched to a gene: 10. The CDR3 covers 16 residues. Germline V gene sequence: CDR1 LNHDA, CDR2 SQIVND (reference sequence). The CDR3 nucleotides read TGTGCCAGTACCATTACCTCGGGACAGGGGAACTATGGCTACACCTTC. Translating gives CASTITSGQGNYGYTF.

This clone was observed a few times. The V call is TRBV5-1, the J call TRBJ2-1; no reliable D call. V gave up 2 bases and J gave up 6 bases, with 15 bases separating them. This CDR3 contains 15 residues. Per germline, CDR1 SGHRS and CDR2 YFSETQ. The CDR3 sequence is CASSFIVASVNEQFF. CDR3 nucleotide sequence: TGCGCCAGCAGCTTTATTGTAGCATCAGTCAATGAGCAGTTCTTC.

The DNA for the CDR3 is TGTGCCAGCAGTGAACCGGCGGGAGGGCCCTACGAGCAGTACTTC. Translating gives CASSEPAGGPYEQYF. The chain carries TRBV6-1 and TRBJ2-7, with TRBD2 identical over 9 bases. J lost 2 bases, V lost 2 bases, and 4 bases had no gene match. Germline loops: CDR1 MNHNS, CDR2 SASEGT. The CDR3 totals 15 residues.

This rearrangement joins TRBV19 to TRBJ2-5, with 7 bases fitting TRBD2. The CDR3 covers 14 residues. V lost 3 bases, J lost 5 bases, and 6 bases stayed unmatched. From germline, CDR1 is LNHDA and CDR2 SQIVND (reference sequence). The CDR3 DNA sequence: TGTGCCAGTAGTATCCCGGGAGGAAGGGAGACCCAGTACTTC. Translation: CASSIPGGRETQYF. The whole variable domain, filled in from reference TRBV19 and TRBJ2-5, reads DGGITQSPKYLFRKEGQNVTLSCEQNLNHDAMYWYRQDPGQGLRLIYYSQIVNDFQKGDIAEGYSVSREKKESFPLTVTSAQKNPTAFYLCASSIPGGRETQYFGPGTRLLVL.

This chain connects TRBV29-1 to TRBJ1-1; TRBD1 aligns across 10 bases. The CDR3 is 15 residues long. V dropped 5 bases and J dropped 5; count of bases not matched to a gene: 11. The V gene's germline CDR1 is SQVTM and CDR2 ANQGSEA. CDR3: CSVTGTGAGGTEAFF. For the CDR3, the DNA is TGCAGCGTTACCGGGACAGGGGCCGGGGGAACTGAAGCTTTCTTT.

The CDR3 DNA is TGCAGCGTTGAAGTCGGGGGGGGGCCTGCGACCCAGTACTTC. Amino acid sequence: CSVEVGGGPATQYF. This rearrangement joins TRBV29-1 to TRBJ2-5; TRBD2 agrees at 8 bases. Germline V gene lookup returns CDR1 SQVTM and CDR2 ANQGSEA. V gave up 1 base and J gave up 7 bases; unmatched junction bases: 8. The CDR3 loop spans 14 amino acids. Full variable domain (outside the CDR3, taken from reference TRBV29-1 and TRBJ2-5): SAVISQKPSRDICQRGTSLTIQCQVDSQVTMMFWYRQQPGQSLTLIATANQGSEATYESGFVIDKFPISRPNLTFSTLTVSNMSPEDSSIYLCSVEVGGGPATQYFGPGTRLLVL.

The chain couples TRBV24-1 to TRBJ2-3; 7 bases map to TRBD2. The germline V gene has CDR1 KGHDR and CDR2 SFDVKD. The CDR3 is 16 amino acids. Trimming cost V 3 bases and J 3 bases; bases outside gene matches: 8. The CDR3 DNA is TGTGCCACCAGTGATCACGGACTAGGGTCGACAGATACGCAGTATTTT. Amino acid sequence: CATSDHGLGSTDTQYF.

The chain links TRBV10-1 to TRBJ2-2, with D perhaps TRBD2 (7 bases). The ends were cut back, 3 bases at V and 7 bases at J, with 12 bases in the middle. The CDR3 totals 14 residues. Germline CDR1 and CDR2: WNHNN and SYGVQD (reference sequence). The CDR3 bases are TGCGCCAGCAGTGAAAGGGGGGGTAACGGGGAGCTGTTTTTT. Protein sequence: CASSERGGNGELFF.

This chain links TRBV3-1 (or the pseudogene TRBV3-2) with TRBJ1-1, with D uncertain. This CDR3 has 14 residues. From germline, CDR1 is LGHDT and CDR2 YNNKEL (reference sequence). V was clipped by 4 bases and J by 1 base, with 10 bases between them. This CDR3 is CASSREAGNTEAFF. The DNA for the CDR3 is TGTGCCAGCAGCCGAGAGGCTGGGAACACTGAAGCTTTCTTT.

The count of this clone is one. The J gene is TRBJ2-7, the V gene TRBV6-6; 8 bases are shared with TRBD2. V shed 11 bases and J 1 base; nucleotides not matched to a gene: 4. The CDR3 is 12 residues long. CDR1 MNHNY and CDR2 SVGAGI come from the germline V gene (reference sequence). CDR3: CACKRGSYEQYF. The CDR3, as DNA: TGTGCCTGCAAGCGGGGGTCCTACGAGCAGTACTTC.

CDR3: CASSQGQYEAFF. The DNA for the CDR3 is TGTGCCAGCAGCCAAGGCCAGTATGAAGCTTTCTTT. The chain is built from TRBV3-1 (or the pseudogene TRBV3-2) and TRBJ1-1; no firm D call. V lost 1 base and J 7 bases, leaving 7 bases between the germline ends. Germline loops: CDR1 LGHDT, CDR2 YNNKEL (reference sequence). The CDR3 runs to 12 residues.

The chain combines TRBV13 with TRBJ1-1; a possible D gene is TRBD1 (6 bases). CDR1 and CDR2 from the germline V gene are PRHDT and FYEKMQ (reference sequence). This CDR3 is 15 amino acids long. V was clipped by 2 bases and J by 3 bases, with 13 bases between them. CDR3 region: CASSLTRGEDTEAFF. The CDR3 nucleotides read TGTGCCAGCAGCTTAACCAGGGGAGAGGACACTGAAGCTTTCTTT.

The chain employs TRBV7-9 and TRBJ2-2; the match to TRBD2 covers 9 bases. The ends lost 4 bases at V and 4 bases at J; junction bases unmatched: 4. This CDR3 is built from 15 residues. Germline V gene data show CDR1 as SEHNR and CDR2 as FQNEAQ (reference sequence). The CDR3 DNA follows: TGTGCCAGCAGCTCGGGACTAGCTAGCACCGGGGAGCTGTTTTTT. Protein sequence: CASSSGLASTGELFF.

The rearrangement links TRBV10-2 to TRBJ2-1; 7 positions match TRBD1. Germline CDR1 is WSHSY and CDR2 is SAAADI. V gave up 0 bases and J gave up 13 bases; unmatched junction bases: 6. The CDR3 is made up of 13 amino acids. CDR3 amino acids: CASSESLTGPQFF. CDR3 bases: TGCGCCAGCAGTGAGTCCCTGACAGGGCCTCAGTTCTTC.

This clone was counted a few times. This CDR3 reads CASRQGAGTGELFF. CDR3 nucleotides: TGCGCCAGCCGACAGGGGGCAGGAACCGGGGAGCTGTTTTTT. The chain links TRBV5-1 to TRBJ2-2, with 10 bases identical to TRBD1. Germline values: CDR1 SGHRS, CDR2 YFSETQ. J gave up 5 bases and V 7 bases, and 5 bases lay outside the gene matches. The CDR3 runs to 14 residues. Full variable domain (remainder filled in from reference TRBV5-1 and TRBJ2-2): KAGVTQTPRYLIKTRGQQVTLSCSPISGHRSVSWYQQTPGQGLQFLFEYFSETQRNKGNFPGRFSGRQFSNSRSEMNVSTLELGDSALYLCASRQGAGTGELFFGEGSRLTVL.

This clone was seen a few times. V and J are TRBV9 and TRBJ2-2; 11 nucleotides match TRBD2. With 4 bases clipped from V and 8 bases from J, the junction kept 13 bases outside the gene matches. CDR3 length equals 17 residues. Per the germline V gene, CDR1 is SGDLS and CDR2 is YYNGEE. The CDR3 bases are TGTGCCAGCAGCCCTCAAAGCGGACTAGCGGGTACTGGGGAGCTGTTTTTT. Amino acids: CASSPQSGLAGTGELFF. Full variable domain (outside the CDR3, taken from reference TRBV9 and TRBJ2-2): DSGVTQTPKHLITATGQRVTLRCSPRSGDLSVYWYQQSLDQGLQFLIQYYNGEERAKGNILERFSAQQFPDLHSELNLSSLELGDSALYFCASSPQSGLAGTGELFFGEGSRLTVL.

This clone has more than one count but fewer than ten. The chain recombines TRBV27 with TRBJ2-5, with TRBD2 matching over 9 bases. The germline V gene has CDR1 MNHEY and CDR2 SMNVEV (reference sequence). This CDR3 contains 15 residues. J gave up 0 bases and V 4 bases, and 3 bases lay outside the gene matches. The CDR3 here is CASSSPSGNQETQYF. CDR3 bases: TGTGCCAGCAGTTCGCCTAGCGGGAACCAAGAGACCCAGTACTTC.

This chain joins TRBV10-2 and TRBJ2-5, with D possibly being TRBD2 (6 bases). V lost 6 bases and J 2 bases, leaving 10 bases between the germline ends. Germline V gives CDR1 WSHSY, CDR2 SAAADI. CDR3 size: 13 residues. The CDR3 region has the DNA TGCGCCAGCAGACGGGACTTTCAAGAGACCCAGTACTTC. This translates into CASRRDFQETQYF.

V gene TRBV18 combines with J gene TRBJ2-4; D uncertain. The germline CDR1 and CDR2 sequences are KGHSH and LQKENI. The CDR3 has 14 residues. The V and J ends lost 5 bases and 2 bases respectively, with 10 bases between them. The CDR3 is CASSETRSKNIQYF. The CDR3 DNA reads TGTGCCAGCTCAGAGACACGGTCCAAAAACATTCAGTACTTC.

The rearrangement links TRBV5-1 to TRBJ2-3, with D maybe TRBD1 (5 bases). The V gene lost 0 bases and the J gene lost 7 bases, with 15 bases spanning the gap. The CDR3 runs to 15 residues. Germline V gene sequence: CDR1 SGHRS, CDR2 YFSETQ. CDR3 coding DNA: TGCGCCAGCAGCTTGGCAGGGTGGCCCCCCTATACGCAGTATTTT. Residues: CASSLAGWPPYTQYF.

The genes are TRBV10-3 and TRBJ2-7, with 12 bases matching TRBD1. The CDR3 runs to 15 residues. V shed 2 bases, J shed 7 bases, and the junction held 6 bases outside the gene matches. Per germline, CDR1 ENHRY and CDR2 SYGVKD. CDR3 DNA: TGTGCCATCAGTGAGCCGGGACAGGGGGCACGGGAGCAGTACTTC. Its protein product is CAISEPGQGAREQYF.

The chain joins TRBV20-1 to TRBJ1-5; tentatively, D is TRBD1 (5 bases). CDR3 length: 12 amino acids. Per germline, CDR1 DFQATT and CDR2 SNEGSKA (reference sequence). V lost 3 bases to trimming and J lost 6 bases, with 9 bases between them. The CDR3 DNA reads TGCAGTGCTAGTCCCCAGGGTCAGCCCCAGCATTTT. Amino acid sequence: CSASPQGQPQHF.

This clone was seen once. V gene TRBV29-1 combines with J gene TRBJ1-2, with 7 bases identical to TRBD1. J was trimmed by 3 bases and V by 7 bases; bases with no gene match: 8. This CDR3 is built from 13 residues. Looked up from germline, CDR1 is SQVTM and CDR2 is ANQGSEA. The CDR3 bases are TGCAGCGCCGAAGGGGACAGAGACTATGGCTACACCTTC. Translating it yields CSAEGDRDYGYTF.

Only a few counts were recorded for this clone. The chain recombines TRBV28 with TRBJ2-1; maybe TRBD2 (5 bases). Germline V lookup: CDR1 MDHEN, CDR2 SYDVKM. Between the trimmed V and J ends, which lost 5 bases and 10 bases, there was a span of 18 bases. The CDR3 is 14 amino acids. CDR3 in DNA: TGTGCCAGCAGTCCGCCAATGCGGGTGGGCGAGCAGTTCTTC. It is translated as CASSPPMRVGEQFF.

The sample holds one count of this clone. The V call is TRBV23-1, the J call TRBJ2-4; D might be TRBD2 (7 bases). TRBV23-1 is identified as an open reading frame with a role that is uncertain. The V gene lost 0 bases and the J gene lost 2 bases, with 14 bases spanning the gap. The CDR3 extends over 17 amino acids. For the CDR3, the DNA is TGCGCCAGCAGTCAATCGGGGGGGCGACCCTCCAAAAACATTCAGTACTTC. Its translation: CASSQSGGRPSKNIQYF.